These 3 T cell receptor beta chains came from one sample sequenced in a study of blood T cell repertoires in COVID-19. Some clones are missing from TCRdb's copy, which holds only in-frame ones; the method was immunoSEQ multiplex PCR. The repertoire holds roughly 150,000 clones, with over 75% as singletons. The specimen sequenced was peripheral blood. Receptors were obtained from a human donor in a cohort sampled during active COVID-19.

CDR3 sequence: CASSPTVGNTIYF. The CDR3 coding sequence is TGTGCCAGCAGCCCGACAGTCGGAAACACCATATATTTT. The rearrangement links TRBV7-9 to TRBJ1-3; D is possibly TRBD1 (5 bases). V gave up 5 bases and J gave up 4 bases, with 9 bases separating them. The V gene's germline CDR1 is SEHNR and CDR2 FQNEAQ (reference sequence). This CDR3 is built from 13 residues.

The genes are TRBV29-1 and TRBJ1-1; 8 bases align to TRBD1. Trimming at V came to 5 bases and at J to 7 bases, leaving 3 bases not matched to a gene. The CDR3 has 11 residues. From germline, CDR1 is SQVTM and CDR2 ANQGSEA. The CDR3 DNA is TGCAGCGTTAACAGGGGGTATGAAGCTTTCTTT. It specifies CSVNRGYEAFF.

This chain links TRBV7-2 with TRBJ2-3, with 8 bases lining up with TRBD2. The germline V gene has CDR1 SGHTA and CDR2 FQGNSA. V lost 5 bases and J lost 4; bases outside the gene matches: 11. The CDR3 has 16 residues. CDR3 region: CASSPQGRAGADTQYF. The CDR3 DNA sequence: TGTGCCAGCAGCCCCCAGGGGCGAGCGGGAGCAGATACGCAGTATTTT. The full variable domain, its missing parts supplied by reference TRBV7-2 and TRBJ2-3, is GAGVSQSPSNKVTEKGKDVELRCDPISGHTALYWYRQSLGQGLEFLIYFQGNSAPDKSGLPSDRFSAERTGGSVSTLTIQRTQQEDSAVYLCASSPQGRAGADTQYFGPGTRLTVL.